This TCR beta chain comes out of a study of blood T cell repertoires in COVID-19. The CDR3 is made up of 15 amino acids. J was trimmed by 7 bases and V by 1 base; bases with no gene match: 10. Germline CDR1 reads SGHVS; CDR2 reads FQNEAQ. The protocol was immunoSEQ multiplex PCR, while the TCRdb copy is restricted to in-frame clones and leaves out a portion. The sample includes about 200,000 clones, around 80% seen only once; the top ten take about 8.9%. This TCR was recovered from a woman between 45 and 60 years old with acute or convalescent COVID-19. The V call is TRBV7-8, the J call TRBJ2-7; TRBD1 matches 7 bases. Sequencing input: peripheral blood. In DNA, the CDR3 is TGTGCCAGCAGCTTAGTACAGGGGCCCTCGGGGGAGCAGTACTTC. Residues: CASSLVQGPSGEQYF.